Presented here are 29 T cell receptor beta chains from one specimen sequenced in a study of cytomegalovirus exposure and HLA in healthy donors. With 60 Vbeta and 13 Jbeta primers, the PCR was carried out. Data came from immunoSEQ multiplex PCR; TCRdb stores just in-frame clones and leaves some out. The repertoire includes about 150,000 clones, around 67% of them detected once, and 1.5% to 2% sits in the top ten. The sample comprised PBMCs. The receptor source for this set is a young woman in good health and CMV-seronegative.

The chain carries TRBV11-2 and TRBJ1-1; no firm D call. The CDR3 spans 14 residues. The germline CDR1 and CDR2 sequences are SGHAT and FQNNGV. Trimming took off 0 bases at V and 5 bases at J, with 10 bases between the two ends. CDR3 nucleotide sequence: TGTGCCAGCAGCTTAGAGCCAGGTGGAACTGAAGCTTTCTTT. Protein sequence: CASSLEPGGTEAFF.

The chain couples TRBV2 to TRBJ2-7, with D possibly matching TRBD1 (6 bases). Germline assignment: CDR1 SNHLY and CDR2 FYNNEI. The CDR3 is 14 amino acids. Between the trimmed V and J ends, which lost 3 bases and 6 bases, there was a span of 15 bases. CDR3 region: CASSEGQGFGEQYV. The DNA for the CDR3 is TGTGCCAGCAGTGAGGGGCAGGGGTTCGGCGAGCAGTACGTC.

This chain links TRBV19 with TRBJ1-5; the D gene is possibly TRBD1 (6 bases). The CDR3 covers 14 residues. Germline-derived CDR1 and CDR2 are LNHDA and SQIVND (reference sequence). Trimming cost V 6 bases and J 3 bases, with 12 bases left between them. CDR3 sequence reads: CASRFTGINQPQHF. The CDR3 DNA is TGTGCCAGTAGATTTACAGGGATCAATCAGCCCCAGCATTTT. The whole variable domain, filled in from reference TRBV19 and TRBJ1-5, reads DGGITQSPKYLFRKEGQNVTLSCEQNLNHDAMYWYRQDPGQGLRLIYYSQIVNDFQKGDIAEGYSVSREKKESFPLTVTSAQKNPTAFYLCASRFTGINQPQHFGDGTRLSIL.

This clone came up a few times. The J gene is TRBJ2-1, the V gene TRBV4-3, with 7 bases lining up with TRBD2. After removal of 1 base from V and 3 bases from J, the junction contained 3 bases not matched to a gene. The CDR3 runs 15 residues. Germline lookup yields CDR1 LGHNA and CDR2 YSLEER. The CDR3 bases are TGCGCCAGCAGCCAAGGGGGGGGAATCTACAATGAGCAGTTCTTC. Residues: CASSQGGGIYNEQFF.

This rearrangement joins TRBV7-2 to TRBJ2-2; D unclear. Germline V gene data show CDR1 as SGHTA and CDR2 as FQGNSA. The CDR3 is made up of 14 amino acids. V was trimmed by 1 base and J by 7 bases, leaving 10 bases between them. DNA for the CDR3: TGTGCCAGCAGCTTAGTAGCCTCGGACGGGGAGCTGTTTTTT. It translates to CASSLVASDGELFF. Looking up the rest from reference TRBV7-2 and TRBJ2-2 gives the full variable domain: GAGVSQSPSNKVTEKGKDVELRCDPISGHTALYWYRQSLGQGLEFLIYFQGNSAPDKSGLPSDRFSAERTGGSVSTLTIQRTQQEDSAVYLCASSLVASDGELFFGEGSRLTVL.

This clone appeared a single time. This chain links TRBV7-9 with TRBJ1-3; TRBD1 matches at 7 bases. The V segment lost 4 bases and the J segment 4 bases; nucleotides outside the gene matches: 7. The CDR3 has 15 residues. The germline V gene has CDR1 SEHNR and CDR2 FQNEAQ (reference sequence). The CDR3 DNA reads as TGTGCCAGCAGCTCCCTTACAGGGGCCGGAAACACCATATATTTT. It codes for CASSSLTGAGNTIYF.

The V call is TRBV6-6, the J call TRBJ2-5, with 9 bases lining up with TRBD1. Looked up from germline, CDR1 is MNHNY and CDR2 is SVGAGI (reference sequence). V was pared by 6 bases and J by 5 bases, with 10 bases of the junction left unmatched. This CDR3 comprises 15 residues. CDR3 bases: TGTGCCAGCAGAACGAACAGGGGGCGCGAGGAGACCCAGTACTTC. It is translated as CASRTNRGREETQYF.

The chain recombines TRBV5-1 with TRBJ2-1; 10 positions agree with TRBD2. The CDR3 has 15 amino acids. In germline, CDR1 is SGHRS, CDR2 YFSETQ. Trimming removed 5 bases from V and 3 bases from J; junction bases left unmatched: 5. CDR3 residues: CASRRSGGDYNEQFF. The CDR3 nucleotides are TGCGCCAGCAGACGCAGCGGGGGGGACTACAATGAGCAGTTCTTC.

The chain uses TRBV6-5 and TRBJ2-5; D gene unclear. V lost 4 bases, J lost 1 base, and 7 bases lay in between. The CDR3 is made up of 13 amino acids. Germline V lookup: CDR1 MNHEY, CDR2 SVGAGI. CDR3 region: CASSFSSQETQYF. Written as DNA, the CDR3 is TGTGCCAGCAGTTTCTCGAGCCAAGAGACCCAGTACTTC.

The chain has TRBV7-3 and TRBJ2-7; 7 positions agree with TRBD2. The germline V gene has CDR1 SGHTA and CDR2 FQGTGA. J was trimmed by 6 bases and V by 1 base; bases with no gene match: 0. The CDR3 extends over 12 amino acids. The CDR3 DNA reads TGTGCCAGCAGCTTAATAGCGGGCGAGCAGTACTTC. It encodes CASSLIAGEQYF. The full variable domain, with the rest looked up from reference TRBV7-3 and TRBJ2-7, is GAGVSQTPSNKVTEKGKYVELRCDPISGHTALYWYRQSLGQGPEFLIYFQGTGAADDSGLPNDRFFAVRPEGSVSTLKIQRTERGDSAVYLCASSLIAGEQYFGPGTRLTVT.

The genes are TRBV19 and TRBJ1-2, with D perhaps TRBD1 (6 bases). The ends were cut back, 8 bases at V and 4 bases at J, with 11 bases in the middle. This CDR3 is built from 12 residues. Germline V gene sequence: CDR1 LNHDA, CDR2 SQIVND (reference sequence). The CDR3 sequence: CASRGQLYGYTF. CDR3 sequence (DNA): TGTGCCAGTCGAGGACAGCTCTATGGCTACACCTTC.

The chain has TRBV4-1 and TRBJ2-7; no firm D call. The V end lost 0 bases, the J end lost 0 bases, and 6 bases lay between the germline ends. The length of the CDR3 is 14 residues. Germline V CDR1 and CDR2: MGHRA, YSYEKL. The CDR3 spells CASSQDPGSYEQYF. For the CDR3, the DNA is TGCGCCAGCAGCCAAGATCCGGGCTCCTACGAGCAGTACTTC.

Comments on this clone: The sample holds other DNA sequences that translate to the same CDR3. The chain is built from TRBV6-5 and TRBJ2-1; perhaps TRBD2 as D (5 bases). This CDR3 is built from 15 residues. V lost 0 bases and J lost 2, with 8 bases in between. Germline V CDR1 and CDR2: MNHEY, SVGAGI. CDR3 in amino acids: CASSYSTGAYNEQFF. The DNA of the CDR3 is TGTGCCAGCAGTTACTCTACCGGGGCCTACAATGAGCAGTTCTTC.

The V call is TRBV9, the J call TRBJ2-1, with 7 bases lining up with TRBD2. CDR1 and CDR2 from the germline V gene are SGDLS and YYNGEE. This CDR3 spans 16 amino acids. The junction had 8 bases not matched to a gene; V was cut back by 0 bases and J by 5 bases. Here the CDR3 reads CASSVGGWGGDNEQFF. Written as DNA, the CDR3 is TGTGCCAGCAGCGTAGGGGGGTGGGGAGGGGACAATGAGCAGTTCTTC.

This clone was recorded a few times. The chain combines TRBV7-3 with TRBJ1-6; no firm D call. The CDR3 has 14 residues. The ends were cut back, 2 bases at V and 8 bases at J, with 10 bases in the middle. The germline gives CDR1 SGHTA, CDR2 FQGTGA. The CDR3 protein is CASSLGGTYSPLHF. DNA of the CDR3: TGTGCCAGCAGCTTAGGAGGCACATATTCACCCCTCCACTTT.

This rearrangement joins TRBV6-1 to TRBJ2-1; 11 bases match TRBD2. The CDR3 has 15 amino acids. Germline loops: CDR1 MNHNS, CDR2 SASEGT. V lost 5 bases, J lost 5 bases, and 5 bases stayed unmatched. As DNA, the CDR3 is TGTGCCAGCAGTCTACTAGCGGGAGCCGACAATGAGCAGTTCTTC. This translates into CASSLLAGADNEQFF.

On this clone: A read error may account for a junction end that differs from germline. This chain joins TRBV7-7 and TRBJ2-7; 11 bases line up with TRBD2. This CDR3 spans 15 amino acids. From germline, CDR1 is SSHAT and CDR2 FNYEAQ (reference sequence). CDR3 bases: TGTGCTAGCAGCTTACTAGCGGGGGCTTCCTACGAGCAGTACTTC. This sequence encodes CASSLLAGASYEQYF.

This rearrangement joins TRBV5-1 to TRBJ2-7; the match to TRBD1 covers 9 bases. The CDR3 runs 14 residues. CDR1 and CDR2 (germline): SGHRS, YFSETQ. J gave up 3 bases and V 4 bases, and 5 bases lay outside the gene matches. The CDR3 protein is CASSPSTGGYEQYV. CDR3 coding DNA: TGCGCCAGCAGCCCATCGACAGGGGGCTACGAGCAGTACGTC.

The chain links TRBV5-8 to TRBJ1-2; perhaps TRBD1 as D (5 bases). V dropped 2 bases and J dropped 4 bases, with 9 bases sitting between them. This CDR3 is built from 13 residues. Germline values: CDR1 SGHTS, CDR2 YDEGEE. The CDR3 here is CASSFGRAYGYTF. The DNA of the CDR3 is TGTGCCAGCAGCTTTGGCAGGGCCTATGGCTACACCTTC.

The chain links TRBV7-2 to TRBJ2-1; 11 nucleotides agree with TRBD1. With V trimmed by 6 bases and J by 3 bases, 16 bases remained unmatched. The CDR3 runs 19 residues. Per germline, CDR1 SGHTA and CDR2 FQGNSA. CDR3 sequence: CASRQDRGRKAPYYNEQFF. As DNA, the CDR3 is TGTGCCAGCAGGCAGGACAGGGGGCGCAAGGCCCCATACTACAATGAGCAGTTCTTC.

The chain uses TRBV6-6 and TRBJ2-1; no definite D call. CDR1 and CDR2 (germline): MNHNY, SVGAGI (reference sequence). The CDR3 covers 13 residues. Trimming stripped 5 bases from V and 4 bases from J, with 9 bases between. The DNA for the CDR3 is TGTGCCAGCAGTGCGAATTGGTACAATGAGCAGTTCTTC. It encodes CASSANWYNEQFF.

The chain is built from TRBV18 and TRBJ2-1, with TRBD2 matching over 9 bases. Losses at the gene ends were 4 bases for V and 7 bases for J; bases not matched to a gene: 11. The CDR3 runs 16 residues. CDR1 and CDR2 (germline): KGHSH, LQKENI. CDR3 nucleotide sequence: TGTGCCAGCTCACTCTCCGTAGCGGGAGCTGGGAATGAGCAGTTCTTC. Encoded protein: CASSLSVAGAGNEQFF.

The genes are TRBV5-6 and TRBJ2-1; 10 nucleotides align to TRBD2. Germline CDR1 reads SGHDT; CDR2 reads YYEEEE. The CDR3 totals 14 residues. Trimming cost V 7 bases and J 3 bases; bases outside gene matches: 4. The CDR3: CASCPSGGYNEQFF. CDR3 in DNA: TGTGCCAGCTGCCCTAGCGGGGGCTACAATGAGCAGTTCTTC.

The rearrangement uses TRBV6-5 and TRBJ1-4; 7 bases fit TRBD1. In germline, CDR1 is MNHEY, CDR2 SVGAGI. The CDR3 consists of 16 residues. Germline trimming cut 4 bases from V and 2 bases from J; bases unmatched to any gene: 7. CDR3 sequence reads: CASSSLTGWTNEKLFF. The CDR3 DNA sequence: TGTGCCAGCAGTTCCCTGACAGGGTGGACTAATGAAAAACTGTTTTTT.

The chain employs TRBV18 and TRBJ1-5, with 8 bases matching TRBD1. V lost 3 bases, J lost 7 bases, and 2 bases stayed unmatched. This CDR3 has 13 amino acids. Germline V lookup: CDR1 KGHSH, CDR2 LQKENI. The CDR3 loop reads CASSPGQDQPQHF. DNA of the CDR3: TGTGCCAGCTCACCGGGACAGGACCAGCCCCAGCATTTT. The full variable domain, with the rest looked up from reference TRBV18 and TRBJ1-5, is NAGVMQNPRHLVRRRGQEARLRCSPMKGHSHVYWYRQLPEEGLKFMVYLQKENIIDESGMPKERFSAEFPKEGPSILRIQQVVRGDSAAYFCASSPGQDQPQHFGDGTRLSIL.

This chain joins TRBV19 and TRBJ2-2, with D uncertain. Germline lookup yields CDR1 LNHDA and CDR2 SQIVND (reference sequence). The CDR3 totals 12 residues. V was clipped by 7 bases and J by 1 base, with 4 bases between them. The CDR3 nucleotides are TGTGCCAGTATCCAGAACACCGGGGAGCTGTTTTTT. It specifies CASIQNTGELFF.

The rearrangement uses TRBV7-9 and TRBJ1-1, with TRBD1 as a possible D gene (5 bases). Germline V gene lookup returns CDR1 SEHNR and CDR2 FQNEAQ (reference sequence). V lost 1 base to trimming and J lost 2 bases, with 11 bases between them. This CDR3 has 15 amino acids. The DNA for the CDR3 is TGTGCCAGCAGCTTAGGCGGTGACAGAAACACTGAAGCTTTCTTT. This translates into CASSLGGDRNTEAFF.

The genes are TRBV5-1 and TRBJ2-3; D is ambiguous. The CDR3 contains 14 residues. From germline, CDR1 is SGHRS and CDR2 YFSETQ. The germline V and J ends were trimmed by 0 bases and 4 bases, with 9 bases remaining between them. The CDR3 nucleotides are TGCGCCAGCAGCTTGGACGCGGTGGCAGATACGCAGTATTTT. Translating it yields CASSLDAVADTQYF.

The rearrangement uses TRBV6-1 and TRBJ1-5; TRBD1 agrees at 9 bases. The CDR3 extends over 15 amino acids. Per the germline V gene, CDR1 is MNHNS and CDR2 is SASEGT. V was pared by 6 bases and J by 4 bases, with 7 bases of the junction left unmatched. As DNA, the CDR3 is TGTGCCAGCAGCCTGACAGGGGGGAGTAATCAGCCCCAGCATTTT. This encodes CASSLTGGSNQPQHF.